The rows below give T cell receptor beta chains drawn from one sample of a study of response to subunit inactivated influenza vaccine. TCRdb passed the RT-PCR reads through MiXCR, listing each CDR3 protein once. The sample comprises some 550,000 distinct CDR3 sequences, less than 25% of which are singletons, and about 2.8% rests with the top ten. This sample was also put to use in a study of T cells expressing NK-cell markers.

Sequenced here: CD4+ T cells sorted from PBMCs, sampled 11 to 12 days after vaccination. The receptor source for this set is a man aged 45 to 65 who received an inactivated influenza vaccine. The CDR3 runs from the conserved cysteine through the conserved F or W. D genes are given only for firm matches. Part of the rows lack a size; the others show once, few, many or a class for expanded clones.

v_call	d_call	j_call	clone_size	cdr3_nt	cdr3_aa
TRBV20-1	TRBD1	TRBJ1-1	few	TGCAGTGCTTTGCCCCCGACAGGGTTGAACACTGAAGCTTTCTTT	CSALPPTGLNTEAFF
TRBV7-6	-	TRBJ2-7	-	TGTGCCAGCAGCTTAGGCCACCCCTTACAGGGAAACGAGCAGTACTTC	CASSLGHPLQGNEQYF
TRBV6-2/TRBV6-3	TRBD1	TRBJ1-2	once	TGTGCCAGCAGGCGCTCGGGACAGAGCTATGGCTACACCTTC	CASRRSGQSYGYTF
TRBV18	TRBD1	TRBJ2-4	few	TGTGCCAGCTCACAAAAGGGGGCGCGAGACATTCAGTACTTC	CASSQKGARDIQYF
TRBV3-1	TRBD1	TRBJ2-7	-	TGTGCCAGCAGCCCGGGCGCAGGGGGCAGCTACGAGCAGTACTTC	CASSPGAGGSYEQYF
TRBV6-1	-	TRBJ2-4	few	TGTGCCAGCAAGGACCTAGCCAAAAACATTCAGTACTTC	CASKDLAKNIQYF
TRBV7-7	TRBD1	TRBJ2-3	-	TGTGCCAGCAGCCAGACAGGGGCCCCCGGAGATACGCAGTATTTT	CASSQTGAPGDTQYF
TRBV7-9	-	TRBJ2-2	-	-	CASSLSAAAPGSCFF
TRBV11-2	-	TRBJ2-7	few	TGTGCCAGCAGCTCAACCCAGGACGGCGTTTCCGAGCAGTACTTC	CASSSTQDGVSEQYF
TRBV29-1	-	TRBJ1-1	many	TGCAGCGTTGAGTCGTTCTCGAGCACTGAAGCTTTCTTT	CSVESFSSTEAFF
TRBV12-3/TRBV12-4	-	TRBJ2-2	-	TGTGCCAGCATCCTCCCCGGACTGTCTACGACCGGGGAGCTGTTTTTT	CASILPGLSTTGELFF
TRBV3-1	-	TRBJ1-3	-	TGTGCCAGCAGCCAAGGGGGAAACACCATATATTTT	CASSQGGNTIYF
TRBV7-2	-	TRBJ2-7	-	TGTGCCAGCAGTTCTTTTGTCAGGGGCCGGGAATACGAGCAGTACTTC	CASSSFVRGREYEQYF
TRBV4-3	-	TRBJ2-7	-	TGCGCCAGCAGCCAAGACGGCTACGGCTCCTACGAGCAGTACTTC	CASSQDGYGSYEQYF
TRBV11-1	-	TRBJ2-1	few	TGTGCCAGCAGAGGCGACAAGTACAATGAGCAGTTCTTC	CASRGDKYNEQFF
TRBV5-1	TRBD1	TRBJ2-4	few	TGCGCCAGCAGCACCGACAGGGACAAAAACATTCAGTACTTC	CASSTDRDKNIQYF
TRBV20-1	TRBD1	TRBJ1-5	-	TGCAGTGCTACGAATCGTCAGGGGGGGGGTCAGCCCCAGCATTTT	CSATNRQGGGQPQHF
TRBV12-3/TRBV12-4	-	TRBJ1-6	many	TGTGCCAGCAGTTTGAGGGGAGGGGATTCACCCCTCCACTTT	CASSLRGGDSPLHF
TRBV6-1	-	TRBJ1-1	few	TGTGCCAGCACTAACGGGGGGCGCAACACTGAAGCTTTCTTT	CASTNGGRNTEAFF
TRBV6-1	-	TRBJ1-2	-	TGTGCCAGCAGGGATACAGGGCCCGAAGGCTACACCTTC	CASRDTGPEGYTF
TRBV12-3/TRBV12-4	-	TRBJ2-2	few	TGTGCCAGCAGCCCCCTTGTCGCCGGGGAGCTGTTTTTT	CASSPLVAGELFF
TRBV3-1	TRBD1	TRBJ1-6	-	TGTGCCAGCAGCCAAGCAGGGACAGGGAATGGTTCACCCCTCCACTTT	CASSQAGTGNGSPLHF
TRBV4-1	-	TRBJ2-5	few	TGCGCCAGCAGCCAGCCTACCGATAAAGAGACCCAGTACTTC	CASSQPTDKETQYF
TRBV6-8	-	TRBJ2-3	many	TGTGCCAGCTCCGCTAGCACAGATACGCAGTATTTT	CASSASTDTQYF
TRBV12-3/TRBV12-4	-	TRBJ1-3	few	TGTGCCAGCACCTTCTCGGAGGGAAACACCATATATTTT	CASTFSEGNTIYF
TRBV4-3	TRBD1	TRBJ1-2	-	TGCGCCAGCAGCCAAGATGGGACAGGGTACTATGGCTACACCTTC	CASSQDGTGYYGYTF
TRBV18	-	TRBJ1-1	-	TGTGCCAGCTCACCACTCAGGGGTCGGGACACTGAAGCTTTCTTT	CASSPLRGRDTEAFF
TRBV5-1	-	TRBJ2-3	few	TGCGCCAGCAGCTGGCAATCCTGGGACTTGCCAAGCCGAACAGATACGCAGTATTTT	CASSWQSWDLPSRTDTQYF
TRBV7-9	-	TRBJ2-7	-	TGTGCCAGCAGCACTCCGCTAAGGAGAGAGCAGTACTTC	CASSTPLRREQYF
TRBV24-1	-	TRBJ2-2	-	TGTGCCACCAGTGATAGGACACGCGGGGAGCTGTTTTTT	CATSDRTRGELFF
TRBV5-1	TRBD2	TRBJ2-5	few	TGCGCCAGCAGCCAACGGGGACTAGCGGATTCCCAAGAGACCCAGTACTTC	CASSQRGLADSQETQYF
TRBV18	-	TRBJ2-7	-	TGTGCCAGCGTTTCAGAAACCGGCGAGCAGTACTTC	CASVSETGEQYF
TRBV5-1	TRBD2	TRBJ2-5	few	TGCGCCAGCAGCTTGGCCGGGACTAGCGGTAAAGAGACCCAGTACTTC	CASSLAGTSGKETQYF
TRBV12-3/TRBV12-4	TRBD2	TRBJ2-2	few	TGTGCCAGCAGTTTCCTAGCGGGGGGCTTTACCGGGGAGCTGTTTTTT	CASSFLAGGFTGELFF
TRBV5-6	TRBD2	TRBJ2-7	-	TGTGCCAGCAGCGCGGGACTAGCGGAGAATGAGCAGTACTTC	CASSAGLAENEQYF
TRBV28	-	TRBJ2-7	-	TGTGCCAGCAGTTTTCAGAACTACGAGCAGTACTTC	CASSFQNYEQYF
TRBV7-2	-	TRBJ2-7	-	TGTGCCAGCAGCTTATTCTACGAGCAGTACTTC	CASSLFYEQYF
TRBV6-1	-	TRBJ1-6	-	TGTGCCAGCAGCGACGACCCTTTCGGGAGAGATTCACCCCTCCACTTT	CASSDDPFGRDSPLHF
TRBV7-6	-	TRBJ1-2	few	TGTGCCAGCAGCCCTTCCGGGACAACCGACTATGGCTACACCTTC	CASSPSGTTDYGYTF
TRBV6-5	-	TRBJ1-2	-	TGTGCCAGCAGTTACCTTCCCGCTAACTGGAGCTATGGCTACACCTTC	CASSYLPANWSYGYTF
TRBV10-2	TRBD1	TRBJ1-2	few	TGCGCCAGCAGTGGGACAGGGTTCGGCTACACCTTC	CASSGTGFGYTF
TRBV7-2	TRBD2	TRBJ2-5	-	TGTGCCAGCAGCATGACTAGCGGGGGGGCTGAGACCCAGTACTTC	CASSMTSGGAETQYF
TRBV6-2/TRBV6-3	TRBD1	TRBJ2-4	-	TGTGCCAGCAGCTACGACAGGGGGCGGGCCAAAAACATTCAGTACTTC	CASSYDRGRAKNIQYF
TRBV7-9	-	TRBJ2-5	-	TGTGCCAGCAGCCTGACACTGCAAGAGACCCAGTACTTC	CASSLTLQETQYF
TRBV7-2	-	TRBJ1-1	many	TGTGCCAGCAGCTATACCACCGGGTCCAACACTGAAGCTTTCTTT	CASSYTTGSNTEAFF
TRBV15	TRBD2	TRBJ2-7	-	TGTGCCACCAGGCGCGGGGGGGATTGGGAGCAGTACTTC	CATRRGGDWEQYF
TRBV10-3	TRBD1	TRBJ2-7	few	TGTGCCATCAGTACCTCCGGGACAGGGGGCGACGAGCAGTACTTC	CAISTSGTGGDEQYF
TRBV5-1	TRBD1	TRBJ1-2	-	TGCGCCAGCAGCAGCGGGACAGGGTCGTTTGACTACACCTTC	CASSSGTGSFDYTF
TRBV5-4	TRBD1	TRBJ2-7	few	TGTGCCAGCAGCACTGGGGACAGGGGTTACGAGCAGTACTTC	CASSTGDRGYEQYF
TRBV7-2	-	TRBJ2-7	medium-sized	TGTGCCAGCAGCTTAGTGGGTGTGGGGAACGAGCAGTACTTC	CASSLVGVGNEQYF
TRBV7-9	-	TRBJ2-1	few	TGTGCCAGCAGCTTAGAAGGGTCCCTCCACAATGAGCAGTTCTTC	CASSLEGSLHNEQFF
TRBV5-8	TRBD1	TRBJ1-1	-	TGTGCCAGCAGCGAACAGGGGACCAGGGGCACTGAAGCTTTCTTT	CASSEQGTRGTEAFF
TRBV9	TRBD1	TRBJ2-1	few	TGTGCCAGCAGCGCCTTGACAGGGGTCGGGAATGAGCAGTTCTTC	CASSALTGVGNEQFF
TRBV18	TRBD1	TRBJ1-1	-	TGTGCCAGCTCACCACGAGGGGGCGGCACTGAAGCTTTCTTT	CASSPRGGGTEAFF
TRBV30	-	TRBJ1-6	-	TGTGCCTGGAGTCGCCCAGGGGTGTATAATTCACCCCTCCACTTT	CAWSRPGVYNSPLHF